This T cell receptor beta chain was identified in a study of beta chain features in type 1 diabetes. Notes on the study in general: TCRB CDR3 length was moderately but significantly reduced in all four CD4+ subsets of Type 1 diabetes patients. PCR might favor shorter templates, but any such skew would affect patients and controls equally.

Expressed TCRB transcripts were sequenced, since all the RNA that had been isolated was reverse transcribed. TCRdb's copy holds only in-frame clones and misses some; the assay was immunoSEQ multiplex PCR. The repertoire holds 120,000 to 150,000 clones, with around an eighth as singletons. The CDR3 runs 15 residues. Trimming at V came to 5 bases and at J to 1 base, leaving 5 bases not matched to a gene. The germline CDR1 and CDR2 sequences are MNHEY and SMNVEV (reference sequence). A note on this clone: Its antigen remains unidentified.

CD4+ naive, central memory, regulatory and stem cell-like memory cells were sorted via CD45RO/CCR7/CD25/CD127/CD95/CD27. Sample: central memory CD4+ T cells from blood. The chain is built from TRBV27 and TRBJ2-5; 9 nucleotides line up with TRBD2. The sequence was collected from a man aged 18 to 29 with type 1 diabetes. This CDR3 is CASSILAGVQETQYF. CDR3 coding DNA: TGTGCCAGCAGTATACTAGCGGGCGTCCAAGAGACCCAGTACTTC.